In this sample, the clone carrying this T cell receptor beta chain turned up a few times. The entry originates in a study of immune characterization of retroperitoneal liposarcoma. The V gene's germline CDR1 is MNHNS and CDR2 SASEGT. The CDR3 consists of 14 residues. V trimming: 6 bases; J trimming: 2 bases; junction bases outside the gene matches: 6. TCRdb called the PCR reads again in MiXCR, with one record for every CDR3 protein. Of about 9,500 distinct CDR3 sequences in the sample, roughly a quarter are singletons; the top ten hold over 7%. The J gene is TRBJ1-2, the V gene TRBV6-1; 7 bases line up with TRBD1. The sequencing input was tumor tissue. This clonotype was obtained from a male donor with retroperitoneal liposarcoma. The CDR3 reads CASSRGQNNYGYTF. In nucleotides, the CDR3 is TGTGCCAGCAGCCGGGGACAGAACAACTATGGCTACACCTTC.